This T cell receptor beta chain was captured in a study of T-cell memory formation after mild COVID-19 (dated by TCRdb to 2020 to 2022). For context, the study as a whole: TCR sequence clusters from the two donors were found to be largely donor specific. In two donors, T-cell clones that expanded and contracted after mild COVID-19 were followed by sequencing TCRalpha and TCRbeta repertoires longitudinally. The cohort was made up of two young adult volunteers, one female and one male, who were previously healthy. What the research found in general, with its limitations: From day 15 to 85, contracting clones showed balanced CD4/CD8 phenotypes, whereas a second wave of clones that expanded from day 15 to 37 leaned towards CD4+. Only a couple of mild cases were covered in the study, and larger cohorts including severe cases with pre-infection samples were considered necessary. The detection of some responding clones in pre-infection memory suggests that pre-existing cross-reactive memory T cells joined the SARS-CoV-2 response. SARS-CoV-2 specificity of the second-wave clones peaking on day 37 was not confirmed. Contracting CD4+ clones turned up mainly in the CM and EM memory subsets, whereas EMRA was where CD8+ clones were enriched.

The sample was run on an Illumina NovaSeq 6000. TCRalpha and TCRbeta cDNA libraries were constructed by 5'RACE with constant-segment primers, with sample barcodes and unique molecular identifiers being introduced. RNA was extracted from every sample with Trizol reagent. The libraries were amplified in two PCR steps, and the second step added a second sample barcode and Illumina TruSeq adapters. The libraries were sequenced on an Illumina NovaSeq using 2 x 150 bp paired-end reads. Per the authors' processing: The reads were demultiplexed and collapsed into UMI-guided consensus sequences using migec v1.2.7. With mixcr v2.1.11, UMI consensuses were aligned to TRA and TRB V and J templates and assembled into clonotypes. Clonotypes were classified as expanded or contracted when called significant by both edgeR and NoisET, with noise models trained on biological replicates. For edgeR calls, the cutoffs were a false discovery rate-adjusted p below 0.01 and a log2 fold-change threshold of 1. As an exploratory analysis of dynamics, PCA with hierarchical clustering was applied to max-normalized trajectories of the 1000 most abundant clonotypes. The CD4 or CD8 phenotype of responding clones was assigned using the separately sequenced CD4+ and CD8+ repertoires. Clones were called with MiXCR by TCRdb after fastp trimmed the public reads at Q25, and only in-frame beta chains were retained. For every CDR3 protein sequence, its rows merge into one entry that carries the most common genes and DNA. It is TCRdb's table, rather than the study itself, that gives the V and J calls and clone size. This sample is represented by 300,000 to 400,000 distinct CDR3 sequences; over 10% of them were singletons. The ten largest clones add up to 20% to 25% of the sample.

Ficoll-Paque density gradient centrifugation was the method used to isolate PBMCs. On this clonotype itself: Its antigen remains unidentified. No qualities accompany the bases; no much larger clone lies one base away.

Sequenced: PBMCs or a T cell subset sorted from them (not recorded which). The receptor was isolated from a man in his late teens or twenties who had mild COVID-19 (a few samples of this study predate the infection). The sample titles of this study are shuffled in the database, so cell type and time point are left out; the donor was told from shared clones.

The CDR3 has the sequence CASRPTGTDTQYF. The nucleotides read TGTGCCAGCAGACCGACAGGGACAGATACGCAGTATTTT. This chain is built from TRBV6-5 and TRBJ2-3, with 7 bases in between that match TRBD1. The cysteine opens and the phenylalanine closes a CDR3 of 13 amino acids. Only the CDR3 DNA is retained, 39 bases long and in frame from the first base. Germline trimming: 6 bases from V, 3 bases from J; junction bases outside gene matches: 3. Based on the germline V gene, the CDR1 and CDR2 sequences are MNHEY and SVGAGI.